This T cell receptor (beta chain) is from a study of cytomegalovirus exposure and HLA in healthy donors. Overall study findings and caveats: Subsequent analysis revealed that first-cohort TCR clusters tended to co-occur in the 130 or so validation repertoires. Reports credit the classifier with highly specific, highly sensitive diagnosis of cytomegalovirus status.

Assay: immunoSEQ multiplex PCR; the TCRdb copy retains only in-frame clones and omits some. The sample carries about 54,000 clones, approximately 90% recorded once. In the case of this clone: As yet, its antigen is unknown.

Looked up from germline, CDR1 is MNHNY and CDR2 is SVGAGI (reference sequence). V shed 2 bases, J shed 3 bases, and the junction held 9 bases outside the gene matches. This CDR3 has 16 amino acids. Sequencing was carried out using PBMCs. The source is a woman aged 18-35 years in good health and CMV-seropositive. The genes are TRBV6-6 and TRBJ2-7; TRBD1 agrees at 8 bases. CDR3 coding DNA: TGTGCCAGCAGTTACCCGAAAGGACAGGGAAGCTACGAGCAGTACTTC. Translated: CASSYPKGQGSYEQYF.